One sample yielded the 32 T cell receptor beta chains listed below, sequenced in a study of cytomegalovirus exposure and HLA in healthy donors. 60 Vbeta and 13 Jbeta primers were used in PCR. The assay was immunoSEQ multiplex PCR, and TCRdb's table has in-frame clones only and misses some. This table holds some 130,000 clones, more than 9.5% found once. Input material: PBMCs. Receptors were obtained from a man in his fifties in good health and CMV-seronegative.

The rearrangement joins TRBV19 to TRBJ1-6; 7 positions match TRBD1. Germline CDR1 LNHDA, CDR2 SQIVND (reference sequence). Trimming at V came to 11 bases and at J to 5 bases, leaving 6 bases not matched to a gene. The CDR3 extends over 13 amino acids. In nucleotides, the CDR3 is TGTGCCTCCACGACAGGGAATAATTCACCCCTCCACTTT. It is translated as CASTTGNNSPLHF.

This chain uses TRBV30 with TRBJ1-5, with D possibly matching TRBD1 (6 bases). Germline V lookup: CDR1 GTSNPN, CDR2 SVGIG (reference sequence). This CDR3 spans 14 amino acids. With 7 bases removed from V and 0 bases from J, the gap between germline ends came to 13 bases. The CDR3 bases are TGTGCCTTTAACAGGGTTAATAGCAATCAGCCCCAGCATTTT. Translated, it gives CAFNRVNSNQPQHF.

The chain couples TRBV5-4 to TRBJ2-2; the match to TRBD2 covers 13 bases. This CDR3 has 17 residues. V shed 4 bases, J shed 6 bases, and the junction held 9 bases outside the gene matches. The germline CDR1 and CDR2 sequences are SGHNT and YYREEE (reference sequence). CDR3 protein: CASSPLAGGLYAGELFF. Here the CDR3 DNA reads TGTGCCAGCAGCCCACTAGCGGGGGGGCTCTATGCCGGGGAGCTGTTTTTT.

V and J are TRBV5-4 and TRBJ1-2, with D unresolved. V was trimmed by 0 bases and J by 8 bases, leaving 5 bases between them. Germline V gives CDR1 SGHNT, CDR2 YYREEE (reference sequence). The CDR3 covers 11 residues. CDR3 DNA sequence: TGTGCCAGCAGCTTGGTTGGCGGCTACACCTTC. Translated, it gives CASSLVGGYTF.

This chain uses TRBV30 with TRBJ1-1; a weak D match, TRBD1 (6 bases). Germline V lookup: CDR1 GTSNPN, CDR2 SVGIG (reference sequence). The CDR3 contains 15 residues. The V end lost 7 bases, the J end lost 1 base, and 19 bases lay between the germline ends. The CDR3 sequence: CASKSPGGKNTEAFF. The CDR3 DNA sequence: TGTGCCTCTAAAAGCCCGGGGGGCAAGAACACTGAAGCTTTCTTT.

V and J are TRBV25-1 and TRBJ2-3; 9 nucleotides agree with TRBD2. The CDR3 covers 18 residues. Germline loops: CDR1 MGHDK, CDR2 SYGVNS. The V gene end was trimmed by 4 bases and the J gene end by 6 bases; junction bases not matched to a gene: 17. This CDR3 is CASSGGGLAGTELDTQYF. The CDR3 region has the DNA TGTGCCAGCAGTGGAGGGGGGCTAGCGGGGACCGAGTTGGATACGCAGTATTTT.

The chain employs TRBV7-8 and TRBJ2-5; 7 bases are shared with TRBD1. The CDR3 runs 18 residues. V shed 3 bases and J 0 bases; nucleotides not matched to a gene: 13. The germline V gene encodes CDR1 SGHVS and CDR2 FQNEAQ. As DNA, the CDR3 is TGTGCCAGCAGCTTGACAACCACGGGACAGACGTACCAAGAGACCCAGTACTTC. Its translation: CASSLTTTGQTYQETQYF.

This clone has only a few counts. The V call is TRBV30, the J call TRBJ1-2; 7 bases align to TRBD1. The V gene end was trimmed by 5 bases and the J gene end by 2 bases; junction bases not matched to a gene: 8. The CDR3 is 14 residues long. CDR1 GTSNPN and CDR2 SVGIG come from the germline V gene (reference sequence). The CDR3 bases are TGTGCCTGGGCGGGACAGTTGAGGAACTATGGCTACACCTTC. It translates to CAWAGQLRNYGYTF.

The genes are TRBV27 and TRBJ2-7; 7 positions match TRBD1. Germline values: CDR1 MNHEY, CDR2 SMNVEV (reference sequence). The CDR3 extends over 15 amino acids. The junction had 7 bases not matched to a gene; V was cut back by 5 bases and J by 0 bases. CDR3 nucleotide sequence: TGTGCCAGCAGTCCACAGGGGCCCAGCTCCTACGAGCAGTACTTC. It codes for CASSPQGPSSYEQYF.

The CDR3 region is CASRPGQLLSPLHF. CDR3 nucleotides: TGTGCCAGCAGGCCGGGACAGCTTCTTTCACCCCTCCACTTT. The V gene is TRBV6-6, the J gene TRBJ1-6; 7 nucleotides line up with TRBD1. J was trimmed by 9 bases and V by 6 bases; bases with no gene match: 8. Per germline, CDR1 MNHNY and CDR2 SVGAGI (reference sequence). This CDR3 spans 14 amino acids.

This clone was counted between two and nine times. The chain recombines TRBV18 with TRBJ1-6; a weak D match, TRBD1 (5 bases). V shed 4 bases and J shed 8 bases, with 21 bases lying between them. Germline CDR1 is KGHSH and CDR2 is LQKENI. CDR3 size: 17 residues. As DNA, the CDR3 is TGTGCCAGCTCACTGTCTTCTGGCGGGGGTATCGATTCACCCCTCCACTTT. Translating it yields CASSLSSGGGIDSPLHF.

The V and J genes are TRBV5-5 and TRBJ2-1, with 7 positions matching TRBD2. CDR1 SGHKS and CDR2 YYEKEE come from the germline V gene (reference sequence). J gave up 7 bases and V 0 bases, and 1 base lay outside the gene matches. The CDR3 has 13 amino acids. This CDR3 is CASSLVGGNEQFF. CDR3 bases: TGTGCCAGCAGCTTGGTGGGAGGGAATGAGCAGTTCTTC. Using reference TRBV5-5 and TRBJ2-1 for the parts outside the CDR3, the full variable domain is DAGVTQSPTHLIKTRGQQVTLRCSPISGHKSVSWYQQVLGQGPQFIFQYYEKEERGRGNFPDRFSARQFPNYSSELNVNALLLGDSALYLCASSLVGGNEQFFGPGTRLTVL.

This chain connects TRBV6-5 to TRBJ1-2, with D possibly matching TRBD1 (6 bases). CDR1 is MNHEY, CDR2 SVGAGI, per germline. CDR3 length equals 13 residues. The V end was cut by 6 bases, the J end by 6 bases, with 14 bases between. DNA of the CDR3: TGTGCCAGCAGCTTAGACAGGATGGATGGCTACACCTTC. Translation gives CASSLDRMDGYTF.

This chain uses TRBV5-6 with TRBJ1-1, with D unclear. The CDR3 extends over 14 amino acids. Germline assignment: CDR1 SGHDT and CDR2 YYEEEE. Trimming left V 2 bases short and J 6 bases short, with 14 bases between. DNA for the CDR3: TGTGCCAGCAGCTTCCGAGGAGGCTTCGCTGAAGCTTTCTTT. Its protein product is CASSFRGGFAEAFF.

This clone has at least ten counts. The chain combines TRBV6-1 with TRBJ2-1, with TRBD1 as a possible D gene (6 bases). V was clipped by 6 bases and J by 2 bases, with 14 bases between them. This CDR3 has 15 residues. The germline CDR1 and CDR2 sequences are MNHNS and SASEGT. The CDR3 DNA reads TGTGCCAGCAGCCCGGACAGCTTTACCTACAATGAGCAGTTCTTC. Its protein is CASSPDSFTYNEQFF.

In this sample, this clone turned up a few times. Germline is not matched at one junction end, which may reflect a read error. The V and J genes are TRBV7-7 and TRBJ1-1; tentatively, D is TRBD1 (5 bases). Germline CDR1 reads SSHAT; CDR2 reads FNYEAQ (reference sequence). The CDR3 consists of 13 residues. The CDR3 DNA sequence: TGTGCTAGCAGCTTAGACAGAAACACTGAAGCTTTCTTT. Translation: CASSLDRNTEAFF.

The J gene is TRBJ2-3, the V gene TRBV7-2; 10 positions agree with TRBD2. V shed 5 bases and J 1 base; nucleotides not matched to a gene: 9. The CDR3 length is 17 residues. CDR1 SGHTA and CDR2 FQGNSA come from the germline V gene. CDR3 sequence: CASSPPRGTSGTDTQYF. The CDR3 coding sequence is TGTGCCAGCAGCCCCCCCCGGGGGACTAGCGGCACAGATACGCAGTATTTT.

This clone was observed a few times. This chain links TRBV20-1 with TRBJ2-7, with D possibly matching TRBD2 (6 bases). V lost 6 bases to trimming and J lost 3 bases, with 9 bases between them. CDR1 is DFQATT and CDR2 is SNEGSKA in the germline V gene (reference sequence). This CDR3 region has 11 residues. The CDR3 sequence: CSAGGHYEQYF. CDR3 DNA sequence: TGCAGTGCAGGAGGGCACTACGAGCAGTACTTC.

The V gene is TRBV2, the J gene TRBJ2-3; TRBD1 agrees at 7 bases. The CDR3 spans 15 residues. Trimming cost V 5 bases and J 0 bases; bases outside gene matches: 5. Germline V gives CDR1 SNHLY, CDR2 FYNNEI. The CDR3 DNA sequence: TGTGCCAGCAGTCGAGACAGGGCTAGCACAGATACGCAGTATTTT. Protein sequence: CASSRDRASTDTQYF.

This clone was picked up a small number of times. The chain recombines TRBV10-1 with TRBJ1-2; D possibly corresponds to TRBD1 (6 bases). Per germline, CDR1 WNHNN and CDR2 SYGVQD (reference sequence). V gave up 1 base and J gave up 8 bases, with 11 bases separating them. The CDR3 has 13 amino acids. CDR3 loop: CASSEYRVDGYTF. DNA of the CDR3: TGCGCCAGCAGTGAGTACAGGGTGGACGGCTACACCTTC.

This clone was counted only a few times. Within the sample, other DNA sequences also encode this same CDR3. V and J are TRBV5-4 and TRBJ2-3; 9 bases line up with TRBD1. This CDR3 contains 14 residues. J lost 2 bases, V lost 3 bases, and 1 base had no gene match. Germline CDR1 reads SGHNT; CDR2 reads YYREEE (reference sequence). As DNA, the CDR3 is TGTGCCAGCAGCTGGACAGGGGACACAGATACGCAGTATTTT. Translation: CASSWTGDTDTQYF.

The table lists this clone with a few counts. The V and J genes are TRBV6-6 and TRBJ2-7, with 10 bases lining up with TRBD2. Unmatched junction bases numbered 16, after V lost 10 bases and J lost 7 bases. This CDR3 is built from 15 residues. Per germline, CDR1 MNHNY and CDR2 SVGAGI (reference sequence). CDR3 in amino acids: CATIGAGGPLEEQYF. Here the CDR3 DNA reads TGTGCCACCATTGGAGCGGGGGGGCCGTTGGAAGAGCAGTACTTC.

V is TRBV7-8 and J is TRBJ2-3; TRBD2 matches 10 bases. After removal of 6 bases from V and 5 bases from J, the junction contained 5 bases not matched to a gene. The germline V gene encodes CDR1 SGHVS and CDR2 FQNEAQ. The CDR3 sequence is 14 residues long. In DNA form, the CDR3 reads TGTGCCAGCAGTCGTACTAGCGGGGTAGATACGCAGTATTTT. Protein product: CASSRTSGVDTQYF.

V usage is TRBV21-1 and J usage is TRBJ1-5. TRBV21-1 is a pseudogene segment. This CDR3 has 18 amino acids. CDR3 DNA sequence: TGTGCCAGCACGGGGGGAGGGGCGATTCAGAGGAGCAATCAGCCCCAGCATTTT. Its protein is CASTGGGAIQRSNQPQHF.

J is TRBJ2-1 and V is TRBV27; 15 bases match TRBD2. With V trimmed by 5 bases and J by 7 bases, 3 bases remained unmatched. Germline V CDR1 and CDR2: MNHEY, SMNVEV (reference sequence). The CDR3 is 15 residues long. CDR3 loop: CASSTGTSGRNEQFF. The CDR3 nucleotides read TGTGCCAGCAGTACCGGGACTAGCGGGAGGAATGAGCAGTTCTTC.

The genes are TRBV30 and TRBJ2-5; TRBD1 aligns across 7 bases. With the DNA end fitting TRBJ2-7 better, the J assignment may be wrong. The length of the CDR3 is 13 residues. Per the germline V gene, CDR1 is GTSNPN and CDR2 is SVGIG (reference sequence). CDR3 protein: CAWSETGPYEQYF. In nucleotides, the CDR3 is TGTGCCTGGAGTGAGACAGGGCCCTACGAGCAGTACTTC.

This clone turned up a few times. V gene TRBV19 combines with J gene TRBJ2-5, with TRBD1 as a possible D gene (5 bases). Germline CDR1 is LNHDA and CDR2 is SQIVND (reference sequence). CDR3 length: 15 residues. Trimming cost V 1 base and J 4 bases, with 13 bases left between them. The CDR3 nucleotides read TGTGCCAGTAGTATAGGGGGCAGGAATCGAGAGACCCAGTACTTC. It is translated as CASSIGGRNRETQYF.

This chain connects TRBV7-9 to TRBJ1-5; 9 nucleotides agree with TRBD1. The germline gives CDR1 SEHNR, CDR2 FQNEAQ (reference sequence). The CDR3 covers 13 residues. V shed 4 bases and J 7 bases; nucleotides not matched to a gene: 2. This CDR3 is CASSWDREQPQHF. The CDR3 DNA follows: TGTGCCAGCAGCTGGGACAGGGAACAGCCCCAGCATTTT.

This clone turned up a few times. V gene TRBV9 combines with J gene TRBJ2-1, with 10 nucleotides matching TRBD1. The germline V gene has CDR1 SGDLS and CDR2 YYNGEE. The CDR3 has 16 residues. V lost 0 bases to trimming and J lost 9 bases; unmatched junction nucleotides: 9. The CDR3 loop reads CASSVEVDRGLGEQFF. CDR3 nucleotide sequence: TGTGCCAGCAGCGTAGAGGTTGACAGGGGGCTAGGTGAGCAGTTCTTC.

This clone occurred a few times. The V gene is TRBV5-1, the J gene TRBJ2-3; 11 positions agree with TRBD2. CDR1 and CDR2 (germline): SGHRS, YFSETQ. After removal of 0 bases from V and 13 bases from J, the junction contained 10 bases not matched to a gene. This CDR3 is built from 15 residues. CDR3 in amino acids: CASSLAGASGGLKYF. The CDR3 DNA is TGCGCCAGCAGCTTGGCCGGGGCTAGCGGGGGGCTGAAGTATTTT.

The chain joins TRBV2 to TRBJ1-5, with D hard to call. V was pared by 4 bases and J by 0 bases, with 7 bases between. Germline values: CDR1 SNHLY, CDR2 FYNNEI. This CDR3 is built from 14 residues. The CDR3 here is CASSGGLSNQPQHF. CDR3 coding DNA: TGTGCCAGCAGTGGAGGGCTTAGCAATCAGCCCCAGCATTTT.

This clone was seen at least ten times. The chain recombines TRBV7-2 with TRBJ2-1; D is undetermined. Germline CDR1 SGHTA, CDR2 FQGNSA. This CDR3 has 13 amino acids. Trimming left V 1 base short and J 11 bases short, with 12 bases between. CDR3 residues: CASSLGQVDKQFF. DNA of the CDR3: TGTGCCAGCAGCTTAGGTCAGGTAGATAAGCAGTTCTTC.